This is a list of T cell receptor beta chains from one sample in a study of cytomegalovirus exposure and HLA in healthy donors. Assay used: immunoSEQ multiplex PCR; TCRdb lists only in-frame clones, some missing. The table records around 72,000 clones, 65% to 70% of them present only once. Material for sequencing was PBMCs. Source of these receptors: a man aged 35-49 years in good health and CMV-seropositive. Both conserved end residues are part of each CDR3. Fields, in order: V gene, clone size, J gene, D gene, CDR3 DNA, CDR3 protein. A D gene is named only where the DNA matches it firmly. A row's size may be missing; if present it is once, few, many or a size class.

v_gene: TRBV27; abundance: once; j_gene: TRBJ2-7; d_gene: TRBD2; CDR3nt: TGTGCCAGCAGAAAAGGGGCTAGCGGGGCTTTTATCTACGAGCAGTACTTC; CDR3aa: CASRKGASGAFIYEQYF
v_gene: TRBV20-1; abundance: NA; j_gene: TRBJ2-7; d_gene: NA; CDR3nt: TGCAGTGCTTCTCGGTCAGGGGAGCAGTACTTC; CDR3aa: CSASRSGEQYF
v_gene: TRBV11-3; abundance: once; j_gene: TRBJ2-7; d_gene: NA; CDR3nt: TGTGCCAGCAGCTTAGATCCGTTCGAGCAGTACTTC; CDR3aa: CASSLDPFEQYF
v_gene: TRBV5-4; abundance: NA; j_gene: TRBJ1-4; d_gene: NA; CDR3nt: TGTGCCAGCAGCCCGGGTGGAACTAATGAAAAACTGTTTTTT; CDR3aa: CASSPGGTNEKLFF
v_gene: TRBV6-1; abundance: NA; j_gene: TRBJ2-7; d_gene: TRBD1; CDR3nt: TGTGCCAGCAGTGGGGGGACAGCCACTACGGGGGAGCAGTACTTC; CDR3aa: CASSGGTATTGEQYF
v_gene: TRBV7-3; abundance: NA; j_gene: TRBJ1-1; d_gene: TRBD1; CDR3nt: TGTGCCAGCAGCCGACAGGGGGGCCTTGAAGCTTTCTTT; CDR3aa: CASSRQGGLEAFF
v_gene: TRBV9; abundance: NA; j_gene: TRBJ1-1; d_gene: NA; CDR3nt: TGTGCCAGCAGCGTCGAGGTCGCGGGCACTGAAGCTTTCTTT; CDR3aa: CASSVEVAGTEAFF
v_gene: TRBV10-3; abundance: few; j_gene: TRBJ1-1; d_gene: NA; CDR3nt: TGTGCCATCAGTGACATGAACACTGAAGCTTTCTTT; CDR3aa: CAISDMNTEAFF
v_gene: TRBV15; abundance: few; j_gene: TRBJ2-5; d_gene: NA; CDR3nt: TGTGCCACCAGCAGAGATCTTGGACAGCAAGAGACCCAGTACTTC; CDR3aa: CATSRDLGQQETQYF
v_gene: TRBV6-4; abundance: NA; j_gene: TRBJ2-2; d_gene: TRBD1; CDR3nt: TGTGCCAGACGGGGACAGGGGGTCGGCGGGGAGCTGTTTTTT; CDR3aa: CARRGQGVGGELFF
v_gene: TRBV28; abundance: once; j_gene: TRBJ1-2; d_gene: NA; CDR3nt: TGTGCCACCCAGGTGGGGGGTTATGGCTACACCTTC; CDR3aa: CATQVGGYGYTF
v_gene: TRBV10-3; abundance: NA; j_gene: TRBJ1-5; d_gene: NA; CDR3nt: TGTGCCATCAGTGACCAGGATAGCAATCAGCCCCAGCATTTT; CDR3aa: CAISDQDSNQPQHF
v_gene: TRBV13; abundance: NA; j_gene: TRBJ1-1; d_gene: NA; CDR3nt: TGTGCCAGCAGCTTAGACGGGGCTGAAGCTTTCTTT; CDR3aa: CASSLDGAEAFF
v_gene: TRBV4-1; abundance: NA; j_gene: TRBJ2-5; d_gene: NA; CDR3nt: TGCGCCAGCAGCCAAGGAGAGGAAGAGACCCAGTACTTC; CDR3aa: CASSQGEEETQYF
v_gene: TRBV29-1; abundance: NA; j_gene: TRBJ2-7; d_gene: NA; CDR3nt: TGCAGCGGGGTGAAGGGGAATACCTACGAGCAGTACTTC; CDR3aa: CSGVKGNTYEQYF
v_gene: TRBV6-1; abundance: NA; j_gene: TRBJ1-2; d_gene: NA; CDR3nt: TGTGCCAGCATTAATTCCCAGGGGAGGGGTGGCTACACCTTC; CDR3aa: CASINSQGRGGYTF
v_gene: TRBV5-8; abundance: NA; j_gene: TRBJ1-4; d_gene: NA; CDR3nt: TGTGCCAGCAGCAAGACAGACACCCAATTAGGACTGTTTTTT; CDR3aa: CASSKTDTQLGLFF